This entry lists 6 T cell receptor beta chains sequenced from one sample in a study of CXCR3-negative and CXCR3-positive naive CD8 T cells (dated by TCRdb to between 2017 and 2020). The sequencer was a NextSeq 550. The Human TCR Profiling Kit (MiLaboratory) was used to prepare UMI-labeled 5' RACE TRB cDNA libraries. TCRdb reprocessed the public reads and reports one entry per CDR3 protein sequence, without DNA. The table for this sample shows about 110,000 distinct CDR3 sequences. The ten largest make up roughly 0.38% of the sample. What the research found in general, with its limitations: TRB CDR3s from CXCR3-positive naive cells showed higher hydrophobicity (lower Kidera factor 4), lower energy, and higher strength and volume indices than CXCR3-negative naive cells.

No cognate antigen is known for these TCRs. What was sequenced was naive CXCR3+ CD8+ T cells from blood. Taken with the paper, the label for cell subset or site translates to: CD45RO-CCR7+CD27+CD95- naive CD8+ T cells expressing CXCR3 (TNR3+). All receptors derive from a human donor in good health. Some clones in this sample may be carry-over from other donors' samples.

This sequence joins TRBV4-3 and TRBJ1-3. Germline lookup yields CDR1 LGHNA and CDR2 YSLEER. The CDR3 consists of 16 residues. The CDR3 loop is CASSQDRGSSGNTIYF.

The chain employs TRBV2 and TRBJ2-1; with no DNA, the TCRdb D assignment of TRBD2 cannot be verified. The V gene's germline CDR1 is SNHLY and CDR2 FYNNEI. The CDR3 covers 14 residues. CDR3 region: CASSALFSANEQFF.

V is TRBV5-1 and J is TRBJ1-2; TCRdb proposes TRBD1, but this gene call is untestable without DNA. CDR1 is SGHRS and CDR2 is YFSETQ in the germline V gene. This CDR3 comprises 16 residues. The CDR3 region is CASSLVPTGGEDGYTF.

The CDR3 loop is CSVLLREILNEQFF. The chain couples TRBV29-1 to TRBJ2-1. Germline CDR1 and CDR2: SQVTM and ANQGSEA. The CDR3 has 14 residues.

The genes are TRBV30 and TRBJ1-1. Germline V gene lookup returns CDR1 GTSNPN and CDR2 SVGIG (reference sequence). The CDR3 extends over 12 amino acids. The CDR3 sequence: CAAEEGRVEAFF.

The chain carries TRBV3-1 and TRBJ1-1; lacking DNA, the TRBD1 call made by TCRdb goes unchecked. The CDR3 is made up of 12 amino acids. Per the germline V gene, CDR1 is LGHDT and CDR2 is YNNKEL (reference sequence). CDR3: CASSHAGAEAFF.